The 20 T cell receptor beta chains presented below share a single source sample, sequenced in a study of blood T cell repertoires in COVID-19. The assay was immunoSEQ multiplex PCR, and TCRdb's table has in-frame clones only and misses some. The data show hundreds of thousands of clones, with around nine tenths seen just once and around 2% held by the top ten. Sequencing input: PBMCs or T cells enriched from blood (not recorded which). The receptor set was obtained from a woman aged 60-75 years in a cohort exposed to, infected with or recovered from COVID-19 (not recorded which).

The V gene is TRBV5-5, the J gene TRBJ2-7; 7 bases match TRBD1. The CDR3 spans 15 residues. Unmatched junction bases numbered 6, after V lost 0 bases and J lost 3 bases. Germline CDR1 and CDR2: SGHKS and YYEKEE (reference sequence). The CDR3 loop reads CASSLDVGQIYEQYF. Here the CDR3 DNA reads TGTGCCAGCAGCTTGGATGTGGGACAGATCTACGAGCAGTACTTC.

The chain carries TRBV19 and TRBJ2-3; TRBD1 matches at 7 bases. The germline V gene encodes CDR1 LNHDA and CDR2 SQIVND (reference sequence). J was trimmed by 0 bases and V by 6 bases; bases with no gene match: 6. The CDR3 extends over 15 amino acids. CDR3 sequence reads: CASRRGLVSTDTQYF. The DNA for the CDR3 is TGTGCCAGTAGAAGGGGGCTGGTAAGCACAGATACGCAGTATTTT.

This chain uses TRBV7-2 with TRBJ2-1, with TRBD2 matching 13 bases. This CDR3 spans 17 amino acids. Trimming removed 3 bases from V and 7 bases from J; junction bases left unmatched: 9. Germline lookup yields CDR1 SGHTA and CDR2 FQGNSA. The chain's CDR3 is CASSLRGGLAGDNEQFF. CDR3 nucleotides: TGTGCCAGCAGCTTGAGAGGCGGACTAGCGGGAGATAATGAGCAGTTCTTC.

Ten or more counts support this clone. This chain uses TRBV3-1 (or the pseudogene TRBV3-2) with TRBJ2-6; maybe TRBD2 (5 bases). This CDR3 has 15 amino acids. Trimming left V 4 bases short and J 12 bases short, with 19 bases between. Germline loops: CDR1 LGHDT, CDR2 YNNKEL (reference sequence). The CDR3 here is CASSPLRATAGVLTF. The DNA of the CDR3 is TGTGCCAGCAGCCCCTTGCGGGCTACCGCGGGCGTCCTGACTTTC.

The chain has TRBV5-1 and TRBJ2-5; TRBD2 is a possible D gene (6 bases). Per germline, CDR1 SGHRS and CDR2 YFSETQ. V was cut by 5 bases and J by 5 bases, with 16 bases left in between. This CDR3 is built from 14 residues. The CDR3 here is CASSLRELAETQYF. The CDR3 nucleotides are TGCGCCAGCAGTCTTCGGGAGCTGGCGGAGACCCAGTACTTC.

This chain connects TRBV7-2 to TRBJ1-2; 7 nucleotides agree with TRBD1. Germline CDR1 is SGHTA and CDR2 is FQGNSA. The CDR3 runs to 15 residues. With 5 bases clipped from V and 0 bases from J, the junction kept 6 bases outside the gene matches. The CDR3, as DNA: TGTGCCAGCAGCGGGGGACAGCGAGCTAACTATGGCTACACCTTC. Protein sequence: CASSGGQRANYGYTF.

The chain uses TRBV5-1 and TRBJ1-4; D is ambiguous. Germline CDR1 is SGHRS and CDR2 is YFSETQ. The CDR3 length is 16 residues. Deletions cut 0 bases from V and 0 bases from J, with 9 bases between. The CDR3 coding sequence is TGCGCCAGCAGCTTGGTTGGGGAGACAACTAATGAAAAACTGTTTTTT. Translated, it gives CASSLVGETTNEKLFF.

The genes are TRBV14 and TRBJ2-7; D gene ambiguous. The germline CDR1 and CDR2 sequences are SGHDN and FVKESK. The CDR3 runs 11 residues. Trimming took 1 base from V and 5 from J, leaving 3 bases between them. The CDR3 DNA is TGTGCCAGCAGCCAAGCCGACGAGCAGTACTTC. Its protein is CASSQADEQYF.

V gene TRBV5-8 combines with J gene TRBJ2-3; D perhaps matches TRBD1 (6 bases). The CDR3 has 14 amino acids. Germline V lookup: CDR1 SGHTS, CDR2 YDEGEE. Trimming shortened V by 1 base and J by 1 base, and 7 bases separated the two germline ends. In nucleotides, the CDR3 is TGTGCCAGCAGCTTGTGGGGGCGCACAGATACGCAGTATTTT. It encodes CASSLWGRTDTQYF.

The gene calls are TRBV30 and TRBJ2-2, with 7 nucleotides matching TRBD1. Unmatched junction bases numbered 10, after V lost 8 bases and J lost 4 bases. CDR3 length: 14 residues. CDR1 is GTSNPN, CDR2 SVGIG, per germline (reference sequence). The chain's CDR3 is CAGHGTVSTGELFF. CDR3 bases: TGTGCCGGACACGGGACAGTCAGCACCGGGGAGCTGTTTTTT.

V usage is TRBV28 and J usage is TRBJ2-5; tentative D call: TRBD1 (6 bases). Trimming removed 4 bases from V and 2 bases from J, with 14 bases in between. In germline, CDR1 is MDHEN, CDR2 SYDVKM. This CDR3 region has 15 residues. Here the CDR3 DNA reads TGTGCCAGCAGTTCCCGGGACAAAGGACAAGAGACCCAGTACTTC. It translates to CASSSRDKGQETQYF. Based on the CDR3 plus reference TRBV28 and TRBJ2-5, the full variable domain is DVKVTQSSRYLVKRTGEKVFLECVQDMDHENMFWYRQDPGLGLRLIYFSYDVKMKEKGDIPEGYSVSREKKERFSLILESASTNQTSMYLCASSSRDKGQETQYFGPGTRLLVL.

The sample holds one count of this clone. V gene TRBV2 combines with J gene TRBJ2-5; 8 bases are shared with TRBD2. The CDR3 is 17 residues long. Losses at the gene ends were 5 bases for V and 4 bases for J; bases not matched to a gene: 15. Germline V gene data show CDR1 as SNHLY and CDR2 as FYNNEI. The chain's CDR3 is CASSLGRGAGVVETQYF. CDR3 bases: TGTGCCAGCAGTCTAGGCAGGGGAGCGGGAGTGGTAGAGACCCAGTACTTC.

V is TRBV6-2 or TRBV6-3 and J is TRBJ1-4; 9 bases match TRBD1. CDR3 length equals 12 residues. Germline lookup yields CDR1 MNHEY and CDR2 SVGEGT. V lost 5 bases, J lost 10 bases, and 2 bases stayed unmatched. The CDR3 is CASSQDRGKLFF. Written as DNA, the CDR3 is TGTGCCAGCAGTCAGGACAGGGGAAAACTGTTTTTT.

The V gene is TRBV29-1, the J gene TRBJ2-7; no firm D call. Looked up from germline, CDR1 is SQVTM and CDR2 is ANQGSEA. The ends were cut back, 5 bases at V and 6 bases at J, with 20 bases in the middle. The CDR3 loop spans 14 amino acids. The CDR3 reads CSVILISLGLEQYF. The DNA for the CDR3 is TGCAGCGTTATTTTAATCTCCTTGGGCCTCGAGCAGTACTTC.

The rearrangement joins TRBV2 to TRBJ1-5; TRBD1 is a possible D gene (6 bases). Germline V CDR1 and CDR2: SNHLY, FYNNEI. There are 15 residues in the CDR3. The V and J ends lost 4 bases and 4 bases respectively, with 14 bases between them. CDR3 in DNA: TGTGCCAGCAGTGGGGCGGGGGCTGGGAATCAGCCCCAGCATTTT. Translation gives CASSGAGAGNQPQHF.

This clone was seen more than once but under ten times. V and J are TRBV9 and TRBJ2-5; tentatively, D is TRBD2 (5 bases). From germline, CDR1 is SGDLS and CDR2 YYNGEE. This CDR3 is built from 12 residues. Trimming removed 4 bases from V and 1 base from J, with 5 bases in between. The CDR3 is CASSSGQETQYF. The CDR3 region has the DNA TGTGCCAGCAGCAGCGGCCAAGAGACCCAGTACTTC.

The chain recombines TRBV18 with TRBJ1-2, with D possibly being TRBD1 (6 bases). Germline assignment: CDR1 KGHSH and CDR2 LQKENI. This CDR3 has 15 residues. V was shortened by 2 bases and J by 3 bases, with 13 bases between the two germline ends. CDR3 bases: TGTGCCAGCTCACCAGTCCAGGGGAGAGACTATGGCTACACCTTC. Its protein is CASSPVQGRDYGYTF.

This clone has just a few counts. This sequence joins TRBV7-3 and TRBJ1-1; 7 bases agree with TRBD1. Germline V gene sequence: CDR1 SGHTA, CDR2 FQGTGA. CDR3 length: 15 amino acids. After removal of 4 bases from V and 3 bases from J, the junction contained 8 bases not matched to a gene. The CDR3 reads CASSSQQGPYTEAFF. The CDR3 bases are TGTGCCAGCAGCTCCCAACAGGGGCCTTACACTGAAGCTTTCTTT.

The chain uses TRBV5-4 and TRBJ2-7; TRBD2 agrees at 10 bases. This CDR3 region has 14 residues. Germline V gene sequence: CDR1 SGHNT, CDR2 YYREEE (reference sequence). The V and J ends lost 3 bases and 5 bases, in that order; junction bases with no gene match: 5. The CDR3 is CASSSGLATHEQYF. DNA for the CDR3: TGTGCCAGCAGCTCGGGACTAGCGACGCACGAGCAGTACTTC.

The chain employs TRBV28 and TRBJ1-1; 8 nucleotides match TRBD1. The CDR3 is 15 amino acids. Germline V CDR1 and CDR2: MDHEN, SYDVKM. V shed 5 bases and J 3 bases; nucleotides not matched to a gene: 8. CDR3 in amino acids: CASSPPTGAYTEAFF. For the CDR3, the DNA is TGTGCCAGCAGTCCCCCGACAGGGGCGTACACTGAAGCTTTCTTT.